This T cell receptor beta chain originates from a study of cytomegalovirus exposure and HLA in healthy donors. Regarding this clone: As yet, its antigen is unknown.

Study-wide points: Several V segments, TRBV6-2 and TRBV6-3 among them, could not be told apart and were dropped.

The CDR3 is made up of 13 amino acids. Trimming removed 5 bases at V and 0 bases at J, with 7 bases between. Germline assignment: CDR1 SEHNR and CDR2 FQNEAQ (reference sequence). The PCR ran on 60 Vbeta and 13 Jbeta primers. The assay was immunoSEQ multiplex PCR, and TCRdb's table has in-frame clones only and misses some. This table has approximately 110,000 clones, more than 65% appearing once. Sequencing was done on a sample of PBMCs. This sequence originates from a woman between 35 and 50 years old in good health and CMV-seropositive. The chain employs TRBV7-9 and TRBJ1-1; D call uncertain. In DNA form, the CDR3 reads TGTGCCAGCAGCGCCCAGGTGAACACTGAAGCTTTCTTT. Translating gives CASSAQVNTEAFF.